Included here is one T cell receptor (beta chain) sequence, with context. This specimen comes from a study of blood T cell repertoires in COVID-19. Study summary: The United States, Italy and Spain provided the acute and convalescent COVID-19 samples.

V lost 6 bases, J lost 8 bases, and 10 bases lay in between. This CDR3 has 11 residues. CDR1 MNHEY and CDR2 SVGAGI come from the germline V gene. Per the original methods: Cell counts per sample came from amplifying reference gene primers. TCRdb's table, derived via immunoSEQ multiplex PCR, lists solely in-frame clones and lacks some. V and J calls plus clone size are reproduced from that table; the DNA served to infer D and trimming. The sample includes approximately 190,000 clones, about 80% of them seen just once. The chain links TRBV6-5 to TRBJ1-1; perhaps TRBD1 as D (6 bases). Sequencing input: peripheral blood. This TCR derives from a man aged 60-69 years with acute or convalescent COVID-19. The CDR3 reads CASRTGWEAFF. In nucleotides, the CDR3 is TGTGCCAGCAGAACAGGGTGGGAAGCTTTCTTT.